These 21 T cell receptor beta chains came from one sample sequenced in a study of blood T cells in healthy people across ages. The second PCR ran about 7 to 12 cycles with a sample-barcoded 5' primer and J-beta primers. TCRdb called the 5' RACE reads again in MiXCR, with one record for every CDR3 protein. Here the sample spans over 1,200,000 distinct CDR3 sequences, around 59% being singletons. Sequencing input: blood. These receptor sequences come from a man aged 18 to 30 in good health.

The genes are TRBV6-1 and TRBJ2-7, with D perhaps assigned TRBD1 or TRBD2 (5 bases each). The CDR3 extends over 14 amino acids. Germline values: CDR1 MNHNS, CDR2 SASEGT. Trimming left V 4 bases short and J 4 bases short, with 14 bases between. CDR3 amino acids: CASSGGVGMYEQYF. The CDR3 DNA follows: TGTGCCAGCAGTGGAGGGGTAGGGATGTACGAGCAGTACTTC.

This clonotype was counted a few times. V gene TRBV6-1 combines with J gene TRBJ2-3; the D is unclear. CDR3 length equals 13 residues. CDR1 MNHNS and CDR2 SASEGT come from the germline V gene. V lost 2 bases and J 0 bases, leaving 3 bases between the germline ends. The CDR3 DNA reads TGTGCCAGCAGTGAACACAGCACAGATACGCAGTATTTT. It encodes CASSEHSTDTQYF.

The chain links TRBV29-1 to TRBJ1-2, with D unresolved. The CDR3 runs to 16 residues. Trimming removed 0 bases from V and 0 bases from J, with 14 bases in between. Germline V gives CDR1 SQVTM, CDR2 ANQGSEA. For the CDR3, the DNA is TGCAGCGTTGAAGAACAGCTACTCGCATCTAACTATGGCTACACCTTC. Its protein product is CSVEEQLLASNYGYTF.

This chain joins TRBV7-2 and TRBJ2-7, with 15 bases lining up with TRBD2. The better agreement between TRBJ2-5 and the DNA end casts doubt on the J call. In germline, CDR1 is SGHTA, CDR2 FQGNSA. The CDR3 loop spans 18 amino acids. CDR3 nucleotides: TGTGCCAGCAGCAAAAGGACTAGCGGGGGGGTGTACCAAGAGACCCAGTACTTC. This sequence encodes CASSKRTSGGVYQETQYF.

CDR3 in amino acids: CASSSGQPGLAATDTQYF. The CDR3 region has the DNA TGCGCCAGCAGCTCAGGACAGCCGGGACTAGCGGCCACAGATACGCAGTATTTT. The chain couples TRBV5-1 to TRBJ2-3; 11 positions agree with TRBD2. Per germline, CDR1 SGHRS and CDR2 YFSETQ. The CDR3 covers 18 residues. Losses at the gene ends were 3 bases for V and 2 bases for J; bases not matched to a gene: 11.

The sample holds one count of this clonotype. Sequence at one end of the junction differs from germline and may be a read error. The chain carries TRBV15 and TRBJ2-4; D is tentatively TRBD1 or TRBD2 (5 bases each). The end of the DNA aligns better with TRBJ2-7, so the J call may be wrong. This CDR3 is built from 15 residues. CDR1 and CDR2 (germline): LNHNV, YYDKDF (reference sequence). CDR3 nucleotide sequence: TGTGCCACCACCAGAGATCCAGGGACCTTGTACGAGCAGTACTTC. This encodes CATTRDPGTLYEQYF.

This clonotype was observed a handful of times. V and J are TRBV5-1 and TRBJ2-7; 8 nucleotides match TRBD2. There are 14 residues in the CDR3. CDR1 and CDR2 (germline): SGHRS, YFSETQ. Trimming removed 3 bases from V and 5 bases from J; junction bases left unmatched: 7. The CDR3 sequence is CASSSSGLVNEQYF. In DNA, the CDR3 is TGCGCCAGCAGCTCCTCGGGACTAGTAAACGAGCAGTACTTC.

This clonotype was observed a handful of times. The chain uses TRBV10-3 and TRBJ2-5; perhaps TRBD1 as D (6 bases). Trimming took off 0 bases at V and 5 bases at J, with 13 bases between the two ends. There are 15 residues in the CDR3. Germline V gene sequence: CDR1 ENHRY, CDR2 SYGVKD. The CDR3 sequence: CAISESITGLETQYF. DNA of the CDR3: TGTGCCATCAGTGAGTCGATTACAGGGTTGGAGACCCAGTACTTC.

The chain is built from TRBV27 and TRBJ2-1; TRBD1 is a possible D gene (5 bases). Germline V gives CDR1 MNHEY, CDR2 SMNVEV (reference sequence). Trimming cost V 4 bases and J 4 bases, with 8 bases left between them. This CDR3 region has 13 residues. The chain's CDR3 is CASSYRLYNEQFF. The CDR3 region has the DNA TGTGCCAGCAGTTACAGGCTTTACAATGAGCAGTTCTTC.

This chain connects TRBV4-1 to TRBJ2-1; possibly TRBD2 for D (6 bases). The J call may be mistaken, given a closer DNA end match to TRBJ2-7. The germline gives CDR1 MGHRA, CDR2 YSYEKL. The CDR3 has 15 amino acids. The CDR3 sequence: CASSQAASANNEQYF. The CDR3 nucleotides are TGCGCCAGCAGCCAAGCAGCTAGCGCCAACAATGAGCAGTACTTC.

The CDR3 is CASSQTSGQPREQYF. The DNA for the CDR3 is TGTGCCAGCAGCCAAACTAGCGGGCAACCCCGCGAGCAGTACTTC. The V gene is TRBV3-1, the J gene TRBJ2-5, with 9 bases lining up with TRBD2. The end of the DNA aligns better with TRBJ2-7, so the J call may be wrong. CDR3 length: 15 residues. Germline CDR1 reads LGHDT; CDR2 reads YNNKEL (reference sequence).

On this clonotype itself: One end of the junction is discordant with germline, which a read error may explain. CDR3 sequence (DNA): TGCAGTGCTAGAGATCTAGCGGGGGGGCAGTTGGAGACCCAGTTCTTT. Amino acids: CSARDLAGGQLETQFF. The chain uses TRBV20-1 and TRBJ2-1; 12 bases line up with TRBD2. This CDR3 region has 16 residues. Germline V CDR1 and CDR2: DFQATT, SNEGSKA (reference sequence).

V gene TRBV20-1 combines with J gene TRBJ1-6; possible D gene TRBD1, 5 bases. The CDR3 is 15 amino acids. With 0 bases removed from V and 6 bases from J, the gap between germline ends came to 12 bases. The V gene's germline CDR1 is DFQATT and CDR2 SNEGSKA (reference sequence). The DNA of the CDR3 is TGCAGTGCTAGAGATGGGGCGAGTGGTAATTCACCCCTCCACTTT. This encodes CSARDGASGNSPLHF.

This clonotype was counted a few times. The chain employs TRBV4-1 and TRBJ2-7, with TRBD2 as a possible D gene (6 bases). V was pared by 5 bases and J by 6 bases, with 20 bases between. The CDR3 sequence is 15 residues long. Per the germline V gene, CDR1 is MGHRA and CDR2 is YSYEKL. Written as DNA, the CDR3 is TGCGCCAGCAGCGACACGGGACTCACCATGGGCGAGCAGTACTTC. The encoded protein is CASSDTGLTMGEQYF.

CDR3 protein: CASSIAVQETQYF. As DNA, the CDR3 is TGCGCCAGCAGCATAGCGGTCCAAGAGACCCAGTACTTC. The V and J genes are TRBV4-1 and TRBJ2-5; tentative D call: TRBD2 (6 bases). CDR1 MGHRA and CDR2 YSYEKL come from the germline V gene. This CDR3 spans 13 amino acids. Deletions cut 5 bases from V and 1 base from J, with 8 bases between.

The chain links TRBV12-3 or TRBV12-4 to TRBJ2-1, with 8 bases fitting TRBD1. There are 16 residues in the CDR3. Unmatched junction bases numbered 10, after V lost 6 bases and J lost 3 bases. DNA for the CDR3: TGTGCCAGCAGCCACGGCTGGGACAGGAGCTACAATGAGCAGTTCTTC. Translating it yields CASSHGWDRSYNEQFF.

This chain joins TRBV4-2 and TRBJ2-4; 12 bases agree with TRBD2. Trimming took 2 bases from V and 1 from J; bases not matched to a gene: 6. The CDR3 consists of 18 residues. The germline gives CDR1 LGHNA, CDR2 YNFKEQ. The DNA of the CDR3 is TGTGCCAGCAGCCAACTAGCGGGAGGGCCCTCGGCCAAAAACATTCAGTACTTC. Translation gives CASSQLAGGPSAKNIQYF.

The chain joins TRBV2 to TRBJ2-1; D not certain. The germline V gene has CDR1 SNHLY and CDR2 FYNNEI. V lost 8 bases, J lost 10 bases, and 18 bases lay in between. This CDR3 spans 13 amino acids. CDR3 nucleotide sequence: TGTGCCAGCGGCAACGGCCTGGGTCCCGAGCAGTTCTTC. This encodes CASGNGLGPEQFF.

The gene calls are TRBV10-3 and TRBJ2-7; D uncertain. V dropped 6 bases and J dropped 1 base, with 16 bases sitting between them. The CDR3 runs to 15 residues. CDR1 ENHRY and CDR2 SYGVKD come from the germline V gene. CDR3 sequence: CAISPGSGASYEQYF. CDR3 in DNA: TGTGCCATCAGCCCCGGAAGTGGCGCTTCCTACGAGCAGTACTTC.

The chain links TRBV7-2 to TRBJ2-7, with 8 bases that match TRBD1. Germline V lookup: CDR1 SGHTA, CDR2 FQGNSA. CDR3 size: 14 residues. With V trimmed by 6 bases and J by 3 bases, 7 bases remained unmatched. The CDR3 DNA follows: TGTGCCAGCAGACCGGACAGGGTGGTCTACGAGCAGTACTTC. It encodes CASRPDRVVYEQYF.

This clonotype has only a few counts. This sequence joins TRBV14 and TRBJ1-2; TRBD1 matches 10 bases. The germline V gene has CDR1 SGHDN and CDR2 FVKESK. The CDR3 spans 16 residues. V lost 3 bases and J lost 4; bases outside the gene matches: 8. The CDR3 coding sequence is TGTGCCAGCAGCCACCTCCCGACAGGGGGCGGCTATGGCTACACCTTC. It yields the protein CASSHLPTGGGYGYTF.